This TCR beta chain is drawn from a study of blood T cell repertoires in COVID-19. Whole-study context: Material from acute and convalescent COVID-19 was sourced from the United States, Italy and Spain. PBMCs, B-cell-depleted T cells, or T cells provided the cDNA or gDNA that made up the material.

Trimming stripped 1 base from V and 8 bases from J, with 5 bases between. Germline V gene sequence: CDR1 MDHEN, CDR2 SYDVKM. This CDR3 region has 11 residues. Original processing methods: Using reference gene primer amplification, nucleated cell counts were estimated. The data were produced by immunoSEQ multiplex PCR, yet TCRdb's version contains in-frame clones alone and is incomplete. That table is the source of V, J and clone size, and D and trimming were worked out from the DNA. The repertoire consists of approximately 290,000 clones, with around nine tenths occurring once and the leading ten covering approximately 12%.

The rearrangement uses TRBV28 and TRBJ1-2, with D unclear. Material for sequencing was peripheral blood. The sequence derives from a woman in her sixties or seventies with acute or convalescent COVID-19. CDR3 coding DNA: TGTGCCAGCAGTTTATTTCGGGGCTACACCTTC. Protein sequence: CASSLFRGYTF.